This T cell receptor beta chain was recovered during a study of cytomegalovirus exposure and HLA in healthy donors. Study-level information: Around four fifths of 300 to 450 genotyped donors fell in the Caucasian-associated ancestry cluster. Findings and caveats of the study: There were fewer than 200 TCR beta chains listed as cytomegalovirus-associated. Presence/absence analyses assumed roughly uniform sequencing depth across donors, which may not hold.

Vbeta (60) and Jbeta (13) primers were used in the PCR. Clones were sequenced by immunoSEQ multiplex PCR, and TCRdb holds only the in-frame ones, with some missing. The sample holds about 120,000 clones, 82% seen once. Comment on this clone: The antigen is undetermined.

The TCR was taken from a woman aged 18-29 years in good health and CMV-seronegative. The sample comprised PBMCs.

The CDR3 region has the DNA TGTGCCAGCAGCCCCCGTTCACAGGGGGTTAACTATGGCTACACCTTC. This codes for CASSPRSQGVNYGYTF. The chain carries TRBV2 and TRBJ1-2; TRBD1 agrees at 8 bases. CDR1 and CDR2 (germline): SNHLY, FYNNEI. CDR3 length equals 16 residues. After removal of 6 bases from V and 1 base from J, the junction contained 10 bases not matched to a gene.